What follows are 5 T cell receptor beta chains derived from one specimen sequenced in a study of neurological immune-mediated disorders. MiXCR, run by TCRdb on the 5' RACE reads, gives a single entry per CDR3 protein. The sample lists around 94,000 distinct CDR3 sequences, roughly 3.5% occurring once. The sequencing input was PBMCs. The receptors originated from a woman younger than 30 with multiple sclerosis.

This clonotype was counted at least ten times. V gene TRBV6-2 or TRBV6-3 combines with J gene TRBJ2-5; possible D gene TRBD1, 6 bases. Germline-derived CDR1 and CDR2 are MNHEY and SVGEGT. V lost 3 bases, J lost 4 bases, and 18 bases lay in between. The CDR3 extends over 16 amino acids. CDR3 nucleotides: TGTGCCAGCAGTTATCTCGGGCCAGGGGTCGTAGAGACCCAGTACTTC. Translated, it gives CASSYLGPGVVETQYF.

The chain carries TRBV5-1 and TRBJ2-2; 7 bases match TRBD2. Germline V lookup: CDR1 SGHRS, CDR2 YFSETQ. V was clipped by 0 bases and J by 6 bases; unmatched bases: 5. This CDR3 spans 15 amino acids. The CDR3 sequence: CASSLATAGAGELFF. CDR3 DNA: TGCGCCAGCAGCTTGGCCACCGCGGGGGCCGGGGAGCTGTTTTTT.

This clonotype showed up many times. V gene TRBV12-3 or TRBV12-4 combines with J gene TRBJ2-7, with TRBD2 matching 7 bases. The CDR3 contains 16 residues. The V gene end was trimmed by 2 bases and the J gene end by 2 bases; junction bases not matched to a gene: 9. This CDR3 is CASSLWEGARAYEQYF. The CDR3 bases are TGTGCCAGCAGTTTATGGGAGGGTGCCAGGGCCTACGAGCAGTACTTC.

Ten or more counts support this clonotype. V gene TRBV9 combines with J gene TRBJ1-1; 7 positions agree with TRBD1. The CDR3 contains 14 residues. Germline V CDR1 and CDR2: SGDLS, YYNGEE. V lost 4 bases, J lost 5 bases, and 8 bases stayed unmatched. This chain's CDR3 is CASSLQTGRTEAFF. DNA for the CDR3: TGTGCCAGCAGCCTCCAGACAGGGCGGACTGAAGCTTTCTTT.

This clonotype was picked up many times. The CDR3 is CASIRAGTGDYEQYF. The DNA of the CDR3 is TGCGCCAGCATAAGAGCCGGGACAGGGGACTACGAGCAGTACTTC. The V gene is TRBV10-2, the J gene TRBJ2-7; 10 positions agree with TRBD1. The germline gives CDR1 WSHSY, CDR2 SAAADI. This CDR3 region has 15 residues. With V trimmed by 7 bases and J by 3 bases, 9 bases remained unmatched.